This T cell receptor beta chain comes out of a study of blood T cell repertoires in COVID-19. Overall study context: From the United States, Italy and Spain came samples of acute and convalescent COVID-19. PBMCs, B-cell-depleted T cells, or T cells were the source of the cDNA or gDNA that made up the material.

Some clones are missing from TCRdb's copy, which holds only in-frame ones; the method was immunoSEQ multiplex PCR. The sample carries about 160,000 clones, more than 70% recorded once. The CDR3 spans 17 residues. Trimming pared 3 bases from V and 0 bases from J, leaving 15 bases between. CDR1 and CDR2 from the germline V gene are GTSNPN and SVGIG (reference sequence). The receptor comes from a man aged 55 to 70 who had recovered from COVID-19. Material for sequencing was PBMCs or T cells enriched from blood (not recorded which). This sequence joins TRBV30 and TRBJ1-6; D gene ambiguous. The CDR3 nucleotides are TGTGCCTGGAGGACTCTTTCCGGCAGCTCCTATAATTCACCCCTCCACTTT. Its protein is CAWRTLSGSSYNSPLHF.